The 30 T cell receptor beta chains below were found in one sample sequenced in a study of response to subunit inactivated influenza vaccine. In TCRdb, the RT-PCR reads were re-called with MiXCR into one record per CDR3 protein. The profile shows about 190,000 distinct CDR3 sequences, about an eighth of them singletons. The input for sequencing was CD8+ T cells sorted from PBMCs, taken around 5 days after vaccination. The source is a man between 50 and 59 years old who received an inactivated influenza vaccine.

This clonotype occurred a few times. The genes are TRBV5-1 and TRBJ2-2, with 7 bases that match TRBD1. Germline values: CDR1 SGHRS, CDR2 YFSETQ. CDR3 length: 20 residues. Trimming cost V 0 bases and J 0 bases; bases outside gene matches: 14. The CDR3 loop is CASSLVGWDSPNPNTGELFF. CDR3 DNA: TGCGCCAGCAGCTTGGTAGGATGGGACAGCCCCAATCCGAACACCGGGGAGCTGTTTTTT.

The gene calls are TRBV6-1 and TRBJ2-5, with D perhaps assigned TRBD1 or TRBD2 (5 bases each). V lost 6 bases and J lost 4, with 21 bases in between. Per germline, CDR1 MNHNS and CDR2 SASEGT. This CDR3 has 16 amino acids. The chain's CDR3 is CASSPHPQGVGETQYF. CDR3 bases: TGTGCCAGCAGCCCCCATCCCCAGGGAGTCGGAGAGACCCAGTACTTC.

This clonotype was found a few times. This chain uses TRBV6-2 or TRBV6-3 with TRBJ1-1, with D possibly being TRBD1 (6 bases). V dropped 2 bases and J dropped 0 bases, with 19 bases sitting between them. Germline V gives CDR1 MNHEY, CDR2 SVGEGT. The CDR3 is made up of 18 amino acids. As DNA, the CDR3 is TGTGCCAGCAGTTACCGCTGGGGGGACAAATCATTGAACACTGAAGCTTTCTTT. This sequence encodes CASSYRWGDKSLNTEAFF.

This clonotype was picked up many times. The gene calls are TRBV7-9 and TRBJ1-2; D perhaps matches TRBD1 (6 bases). The CDR3 spans 13 residues. From germline, CDR1 is SEHNR and CDR2 FQNEAQ (reference sequence). V lost 5 bases to trimming and J lost 1 base, with 8 bases between them. This CDR3 is CASSQQGNYGYTF. CDR3 bases: TGTGCCAGCAGCCAACAGGGTAACTATGGCTACACCTTC.

CDR3 residues: CASSLDLRALSTDTQYF. In nucleotides, the CDR3 is TGTGCCAGCAGCTTAGACCTCAGGGCCCTGAGCACAGATACGCAGTATTTT. The chain recombines TRBV7-9 with TRBJ2-3, with D perhaps matching TRBD1 (5 bases). The CDR3 has 17 residues. The V and J ends lost 1 base and 0 bases respectively, with 14 bases between them. Germline V CDR1 and CDR2: SEHNR, FQNEAQ (reference sequence).

This clonotype was observed many times. This sequence joins TRBV28 and TRBJ2-3; D may correspond to TRBD1 or TRBD2 (6 bases each). Germline CDR1 is MDHEN and CDR2 is SYDVKM. The ends were cut back, 6 bases at V and 1 base at J, with 20 bases in the middle. CDR3 length equals 17 residues. CDR3 in amino acids: CASSLPNGGPGTDTQYF. In DNA form, the CDR3 reads TGTGCCAGCAGCCTCCCGAACGGGGGCCCTGGCACAGATACGCAGTATTTT.

This clonotype was observed many times. J is TRBJ2-1 and V is TRBV7-6; D may correspond to TRBD1 or TRBD2 (5 bases each). V lost 0 bases to trimming and J lost 12 bases, with 15 bases between them. The germline gives CDR1 SGHVS, CDR2 FNYEAQ. This CDR3 contains 14 residues. CDR3 DNA: TGTGCCAGCAGCTTAGCGTCTGAGGGGCATTGGCAGTTCTTC. This gives the protein CASSLASEGHWQFF.

The chain carries TRBV4-1 and TRBJ2-5; 8 nucleotides align to TRBD2. V shed 3 bases and J 0 bases; nucleotides not matched to a gene: 3. Germline CDR1 and CDR2: MGHRA and YSYEKL. The CDR3 extends over 15 amino acids. Here the CDR3 reads CASSHVLADQETQYF. In DNA, the CDR3 is TGCGCCAGCAGCCATGTACTAGCGGACCAAGAGACCCAGTACTTC.

This clonotype was found many times. The rearrangement links TRBV5-6 to TRBJ1-1; D might be TRBD1 (5 bases). Trimming took off 1 base at V and 5 bases at J, with 12 bases between the two ends. The CDR3 length is 14 residues. The V gene's germline CDR1 is SGHDT and CDR2 YYEEEE. The DNA of the CDR3 is TGTGCCAGCAGCTTGTGGGGGGGATTGACTGAAGCTTTCTTT. This sequence encodes CASSLWGGLTEAFF.

The V call is TRBV14, the J call TRBJ2-7, with D perhaps TRBD1 (6 bases). The germline CDR1 and CDR2 sequences are SGHDN and FVKESK. This CDR3 has 14 amino acids. V lost 0 bases, J lost 4 bases, and 10 bases lay in between. The CDR3 nucleotides are TGTGCCAGCAGCCAAGATAGGCAGGGGTACGAGCAGTACTTC. Its protein is CASSQDRQGYEQYF.

The table lists this clonotype with a few counts. This sequence joins TRBV6-1 and TRBJ2-2; D is perhaps TRBD1 (5 bases). Trimming stripped 3 bases from V and 4 bases from J, with 12 bases between. The length of the CDR3 is 15 residues. CDR1 is MNHNS, CDR2 SASEGT, per germline. CDR3 sequence: CASSDAGLSTGELFF. DNA for the CDR3: TGTGCCAGCAGTGACGCAGGGTTAAGCACCGGGGAGCTGTTTTTT.

This clonotype was counted between two and nine times. The rearrangement joins TRBV12-3 or TRBV12-4 to TRBJ2-1; the match to TRBD1 covers 12 bases. The CDR3 has 15 residues. The trim removed 3 bases at V and 7 bases at J, leaving 4 bases unmatched. The CDR3, as DNA: TGTGCCAGCAGTTTCCGGGACAGGGGGCGAAATGAGCAGTTCTTC. This gives the protein CASSFRDRGRNEQFF.

V gene TRBV28 combines with J gene TRBJ2-7, with TRBD2 matching 8 bases. This CDR3 region has 12 residues. V trimming: 7 bases; J trimming: 6 bases; junction bases outside the gene matches: 5. The germline gives CDR1 MDHEN, CDR2 SYDVKM. CDR3 sequence reads: CASTPGGAEQYF. The CDR3 DNA reads as TGTGCCAGCACTCCCGGGGGGGCCGAGCAGTACTTC.

V is TRBV6-1 and J is TRBJ2-7, with D perhaps matching TRBD1 (5 bases). This CDR3 has 14 residues. Germline values: CDR1 MNHNS, CDR2 SASEGT. V was shortened by 5 bases and J by 2 bases, with 13 bases between the two germline ends. In DNA, the CDR3 is TGTGCCAGCAGTCCGGAACAGGTCCCCTACGAGCAGTACTTC. It yields the protein CASSPEQVPYEQYF.

This clonotype showed up just once. This chain connects TRBV7-6 to TRBJ2-5; D remains unclear. Germline-derived CDR1 and CDR2 are SGHVS and FNYEAQ. Trimming removed 5 bases from V and 5 bases from J, with 9 bases in between. This CDR3 has 12 residues. The CDR3 is CASSGLEETQYF. In DNA, the CDR3 is TGTGCCAGCAGCGGGCTAGAGGAGACCCAGTACTTC.

The rearrangement joins TRBV4-1 to TRBJ2-1, with 7 nucleotides matching TRBD1. The trim removed 0 bases at V and 8 bases at J, leaving 1 base unmatched. Germline V gives CDR1 MGHRA, CDR2 YSYEKL. The CDR3 is made up of 13 amino acids. CDR3 DNA sequence: TGCGCCAGCAGCCAAGAAACAGGGGATGAGCAGTTCTTC. Its protein is CASSQETGDEQFF.

This clonotype was counted between two and nine times. The chain employs TRBV27 and TRBJ2-7; D tentatively fits TRBD1 or TRBD2 (5 bases each). This CDR3 is built from 15 residues. Germline V gene lookup returns CDR1 MNHEY and CDR2 SMNVEV (reference sequence). Trimming stripped 9 bases from V and 0 bases from J, with 18 bases between. CDR3 amino acids: CARRTRAVISYEQYF. CDR3 DNA sequence: TGTGCCAGACGGACAAGAGCGGTAATCTCCTACGAGCAGTACTTC.

This clonotype was counted between two and nine times. The chain recombines TRBV12-3 or TRBV12-4 with TRBJ2-5; no clear D gene. V lost 4 bases, J lost 7 bases, and 13 bases lay in between. This CDR3 has 13 residues. CDR3 nucleotide sequence: TGTGCCAGCAGTTCGGCCCTAAGTGGGACCCAGTACTTC. This sequence encodes CASSSALSGTQYF.

J is TRBJ2-7 and V is TRBV9, with D perhaps matching TRBD1 (6 bases). Between the trimmed V and J ends, which lost 3 bases and 5 bases, there was a span of 12 bases. This CDR3 spans 13 amino acids. Germline V lookup: CDR1 SGDLS, CDR2 YYNGEE. CDR3 nucleotides: TGTGCCAGCAGCGGACCCTACAGGGACGAGCAGTACTTC. Its protein is CASSGPYRDEQYF.

This rearrangement joins TRBV11-2 to TRBJ2-5, with D perhaps matching TRBD2 (6 bases). The germline V and J ends were trimmed by 1 base and 5 bases, with 20 bases remaining between them. The length of the CDR3 is 17 residues. Germline-derived CDR1 and CDR2 are SGHAT and FQNNGV. This CDR3 reads CASSLALTGNLAETQYF. Here the CDR3 DNA reads TGTGCCAGCAGCTTAGCCTTAACCGGGAACCTAGCGGAGACCCAGTACTTC.

This clonotype was found many times. The genes are TRBV12-3 or TRBV12-4 and TRBJ2-6; D ambiguous. V gave up 8 bases and J gave up 0 bases, with 5 bases separating them. The CDR3 length is 13 residues. The CDR3 DNA reads as TGTGCCAGCGGGCCCTCTGGGGCCAACGTCCTGACTTTC. This gives the protein CASGPSGANVLTF.

This sequence joins TRBV15 and TRBJ2-5; TRBD2 might be the D (6 bases). V lost 5 bases, J lost 4 bases, and 20 bases lay in between. The CDR3 has 16 residues. CDR1 LNHNV and CDR2 YYDKDF come from the germline V gene (reference sequence). The CDR3: CATSLGRLASGETQYF. The DNA of the CDR3 is TGTGCCACCAGCTTGGGGCGGCTAGCGTCTGGAGAGACCCAGTACTTC.

This clonotype occurred many times. J is TRBJ2-7 and V is TRBV6-6; D unclear. V shed 0 bases and J shed 4 bases, with 4 bases lying between them. The CDR3 runs 12 residues. Germline V gene sequence: CDR1 MNHNY, CDR2 SVGAGI (reference sequence). The CDR3, as DNA: TGTGCCAGCAGTTACTCGAATTACGAGCAGTACTTC. Translation gives CASSYSNYEQYF.

This chain links TRBV5-6 with TRBJ2-7, with D maybe TRBD1 (6 bases). The CDR3 sequence is 12 residues long. With 5 bases removed from V and 5 bases from J, the gap between germline ends came to 11 bases. CDR1 SGHDT and CDR2 YYEEEE come from the germline V gene. The CDR3 reads CASRKAGDEQYF. CDR3 DNA sequence: TGTGCCAGCAGGAAAGCAGGGGACGAGCAGTACTTC. Full variable domain (outside the CDR3, taken from reference TRBV5-6 and TRBJ2-7): DAGVTQSPTHLIKTRGQQVTLRCSPKSGHDTVSWYQQALGQGPQFIFQYYEEEERQRGNFPDRFSGHQFPNYSSELNVNALLLGDSALYLCASRKAGDEQYFGPGTRLTVT.

Ten or more counts support this clonotype. At one end the junction does not follow the germline gene, possibly because of a read error. This rearrangement joins TRBV29-1 to TRBJ2-7; 7 bases fit TRBD1. The CDR3 covers 13 residues. From germline, CDR1 is SQVTM and CDR2 ANQGSEA. The CDR3 DNA is TGCAGCTTTGAACGACAGGGTTCCTACGAGCAGTACTTC. Its translation: CSFERQGSYEQYF.

This clonotype was detected only a few times. This chain uses TRBV7-8 with TRBJ1-1; D might be TRBD1 (6 bases). Germline V gives CDR1 SGHVS, CDR2 FQNEAQ. This CDR3 is built from 15 residues. With 1 base removed from V and 1 base from J, the gap between germline ends came to 10 bases. The CDR3 sequence is CASSLETGRNTEAFF. The CDR3, as DNA: TGTGCCAGCAGCTTAGAAACAGGGAGGAACACTGAAGCTTTCTTT.

A word on this clonotype: One base away lies a much larger clone, so this may be a sequencing read error. The V call is TRBV12-3 or TRBV12-4, the J call TRBJ2-3; no definite D call. The CDR3 has 13 residues. This CDR3 reads CATSSESTDTQYF. CDR3 nucleotides: TGTGCCACCAGTTCCGAAAGCACAGATACGCAGTATTTT.

This clonotype was detected a few times. The rearrangement joins TRBV9 to TRBJ2-5; D possibly corresponds to TRBD2 (6 bases). Trimming took off 1 base at V and 2 bases at J, with 15 bases between the two ends. The CDR3 is made up of 16 amino acids. CDR1 SGDLS and CDR2 YYNGEE come from the germline V gene. The CDR3 spells CASSVYGGESQETQYF. CDR3 nucleotide sequence: TGTGCCAGCAGCGTATACGGCGGGGAGAGTCAAGAGACCCAGTACTTC.

This chain links TRBV12-3 or TRBV12-4 with TRBJ2-3, with TRBD2 matching 15 bases. V was clipped by 1 base and J by 4 bases; unmatched bases: 0. The CDR3 loop spans 16 amino acids. The CDR3 DNA reads TGTGCCAGCAGTTTAGGGACTAGCGGGGGGGCAGATACGCAGTATTTT. The encoded protein is CASSLGTSGGADTQYF.

The chain uses TRBV9 and TRBJ2-5; possible D gene TRBD1, 5 bases. This CDR3 is 12 amino acids long. Trimming cost V 3 bases and J 10 bases, with 13 bases left between them. Looked up from germline, CDR1 is SGDLS and CDR2 is YYNGEE. CDR3 protein: CASSGLTDSQYF. DNA of the CDR3: TGTGCCAGCAGCGGGTTGACCGACAGCCAGTACTTC.